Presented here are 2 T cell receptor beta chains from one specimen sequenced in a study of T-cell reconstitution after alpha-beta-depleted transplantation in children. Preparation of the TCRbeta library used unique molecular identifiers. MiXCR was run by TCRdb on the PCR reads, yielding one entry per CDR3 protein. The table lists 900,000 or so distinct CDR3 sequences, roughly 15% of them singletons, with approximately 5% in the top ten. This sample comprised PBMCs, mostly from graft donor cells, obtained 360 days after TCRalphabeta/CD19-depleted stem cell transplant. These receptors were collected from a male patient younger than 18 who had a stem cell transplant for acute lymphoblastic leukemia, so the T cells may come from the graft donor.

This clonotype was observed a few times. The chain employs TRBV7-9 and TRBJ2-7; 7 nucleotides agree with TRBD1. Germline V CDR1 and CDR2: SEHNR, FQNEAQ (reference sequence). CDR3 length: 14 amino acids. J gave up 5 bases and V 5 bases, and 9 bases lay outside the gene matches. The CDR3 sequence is CASSRTGEGDEQYF. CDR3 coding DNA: TGTGCCAGCAGCCGTACAGGGGAAGGAGACGAGCAGTACTTC.

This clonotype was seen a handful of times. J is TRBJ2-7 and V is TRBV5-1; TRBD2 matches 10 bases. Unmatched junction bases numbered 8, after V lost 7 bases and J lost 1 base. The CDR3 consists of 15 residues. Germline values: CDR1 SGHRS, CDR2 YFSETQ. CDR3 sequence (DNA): TGCGCCAGCCAGGGGGGACTAGCGTTATCCTACGAGCAGTACTTC. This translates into CASQGGLALSYEQYF.